The rows below give T cell receptor beta chains drawn from one sample of a study of blood T cell repertoires in COVID-19. The method was immunoSEQ multiplex PCR; TCRdb's version includes in-frame clones alone and lacks a portion of them. The sample consists of 200,000 to 250,000 clones, roughly 90% of them appearing once. Sequenced sample: peripheral blood. These receptors all stem from a woman aged 60-75 years with acute or convalescent COVID-19. The CDR3 runs from the conserved cysteine through the conserved F or W. Each record gives: J gene, V gene, clone size, D gene, CDR3 protein, CDR3 DNA. A D gene is named only where the DNA matches it firmly. Expanded clones get a size class; other rows say once, few or many, or leave the size out.

TRBJ1-6 TRBV20-1 . . CSASSQGHNSPLHF TGCAGTGCTAGTTCGCAGGGGCACAATTCACCCCTCCACTTT
TRBJ2-7 TRBV5-5 . . CASSFARGSSEQYF TGTGCCAGCAGCTTTGCCAGGGGTAGTAGCGAGCAGTACTTC
TRBJ1-1 TRBV5-6 . . CASSFVGGEAFF TGTGCCAGCAGCTTCGTTGGAGGTGAAGCTTTCTTT
TRBJ1-1 TRBV11-3 . . CASSLGEEADTEAFF TGTGCCAGCAGCTTGGGGGAGGAAGCTGACACTGAAGCTTTCTTT
TRBJ2-5 TRBV7-2 . TRBD2 CASSLRGLAGGPLTETQYF TGTGCCAGCAGCTTAAGGGGACTAGCGGGGGGGCCCTTGACCGAGACCCAGTACTTC
TRBJ2-1 TRBV12-3/TRBV12-4 . . CASSPGNNEQFF TGTGCCAGCAGCCCAGGGAACAATGAGCAGTTCTTC
TRBJ2-1 TRBV20-1 . TRBD2 CSASSLAGGTYNEQFF TGCAGTGCTAGTTCCCTAGCGGGAGGTACCTACAATGAGCAGTTCTTC
TRBJ1-2 TRBV28 . TRBD1 CASSFLGQGFFGGGYTF TGTGCCAGCAGTTTCTTGGGACAGGGATTTTTCGGGGGTGGCTACACCTTC
TRBJ1-4 TRBV18 . TRBD1 CASSPRTGDEKLFF TGTGCCAGCTCACCTAGGACAGGGGATGAAAAACTGTTTTTT
TRBJ1-1 TRBV12-3/TRBV12-4 . . CASSQGHVGEAFF TGTGCCAGCAGCCAGGGACATGTCGGTGAAGCTTTCTTT
TRBJ1-1 TRBV27 . . CASSLIHGGTEAFF TGTGCCAGCAGTTTAATACACGGGGGCACTGAAGCTTTCTTT
TRBJ2-7 TRBV5-6 . TRBD1 CASSAGTGPWEEQYF TGTGCCAGCAGCGCCGGGACAGGTCCCTGGGAGGAGCAGTACTTC
TRBJ1-3 TRBV19 . . CASSPTGRLGNTIYF TGTGCCAGTAGCCCGACAGGACGTCTAGGAAACACCATATATTTT
TRBJ2-3 TRBV19 . . CASSIDQDTQYF TGTGCCAGTAGTATAGATCAAGATACGCAGTATTTT
TRBJ2-5 TRBV12-3/TRBV12-4 once . CASSATGETQYF TGTGCCAGCAGTGCAACAGGCGAGACCCAGTACTTC
TRBJ1-1 TRBV5-1 once . CASSLIPGENTEAFF TGCGCCAGCAGCTTGATTCCAGGGGAAAACACTGAAGCTTTCTTT
TRBJ1-1 TRBV2 . TRBD1 CASRKDRPNTEAFF TGTGCCAGCAGGAAGGACAGGCCGAACACTGAAGCTTTCTTT